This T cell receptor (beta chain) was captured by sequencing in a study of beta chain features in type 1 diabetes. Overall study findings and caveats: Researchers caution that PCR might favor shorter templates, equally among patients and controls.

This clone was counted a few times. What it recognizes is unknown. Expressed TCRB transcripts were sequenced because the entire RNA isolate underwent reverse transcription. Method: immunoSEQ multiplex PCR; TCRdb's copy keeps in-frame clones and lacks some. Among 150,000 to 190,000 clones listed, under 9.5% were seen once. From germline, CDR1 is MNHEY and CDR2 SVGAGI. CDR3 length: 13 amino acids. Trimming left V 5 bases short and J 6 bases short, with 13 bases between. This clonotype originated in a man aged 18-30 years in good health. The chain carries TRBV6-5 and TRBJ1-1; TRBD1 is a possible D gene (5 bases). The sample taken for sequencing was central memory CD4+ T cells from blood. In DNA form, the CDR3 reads TGTGCCAGCAGTACCCACAGGATCCCTGAAGCTTTCTTT. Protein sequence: CASSTHRIPEAFF.